The rows below give T cell receptor beta chains drawn from one sample of a study of glioma-infiltrating T cells. TCRdb independently ran MiXCR on the multiplex PCR reads; one entry per CDR3 protein. This table holds around 140,000 distinct CDR3 sequences, approximately 40% found once. The specimen was glioma tissue, nonneoplastic brain tissue, or PBMCs (not recorded which). These receptors originate from a human donor with low-grade glioma or glioblastoma, undergoing nonglioma brain surgery, or in good health (not recorded which). Each CDR3 is given with its conserved first and last residue. D genes are given only for firm matches. Only some rows state a clone size, as once, few, many or a class for expanded clones.

j_call: TRBJ2-3; clone_size: many; v_call: TRBV6-1; d_call: NA; cdr3_nt: TGTGCCAGCAAGCGCGAGACGATCACAGATACGCAGTATTTT; cdr3_aa: CASKRETITDTQYF
j_call: TRBJ2-1; clone_size: few; v_call: TRBV27; d_call: NA; cdr3_nt: TGTGCCAGCAGTTTAATTACGGGTGAGCAGTTCTTC; cdr3_aa: CASSLITGEQFF
j_call: TRBJ2-7; clone_size: few; v_call: TRBV6-1; d_call: NA; cdr3_nt: TGTGCCAGCAGTGAAAGATGGGGATCCTACGAGCAGTACTTC; cdr3_aa: CASSERWGSYEQYF
j_call: TRBJ2-3; clone_size: once; v_call: TRBV19; d_call: TRBD2; cdr3_nt: TGTGCCAGTAACCCTAGCGGGAGGTTAACAGATACGCAGTATTTT; cdr3_aa: CASNPSGRLTDTQYF
j_call: TRBJ2-3; clone_size: few; v_call: TRBV18; d_call: NA; cdr3_nt: TGTGCCAGCTCACAGGGCTGGGATACGCAGTATTTT; cdr3_aa: CASSQGWDTQYF
j_call: TRBJ1-3; clone_size: NA; v_call: TRBV18; d_call: NA; cdr3_nt: TGTGCCAGCTCACCACCACCTTCGGCAGGTACTGGAAACACCATATATTTT; cdr3_aa: CASSPPPSAGTGNTIYF
j_call: TRBJ2-7; clone_size: few; v_call: TRBV20-1; d_call: TRBD2; cdr3_nt: TGCAGTGCTCCCAGCGGGGTATCACCCTACGAGCAGTACTTC; cdr3_aa: CSAPSGVSPYEQYF
j_call: TRBJ2-3; clone_size: few; v_call: TRBV4-2; d_call: NA; cdr3_nt: TGTGCCAGCAGCCAATGGGGCCTGGAGTCAGATACGCAGTATTTT; cdr3_aa: CASSQWGLESDTQYF
j_call: TRBJ1-1; clone_size: NA; v_call: TRBV7-9; d_call: NA; cdr3_nt: TGTGCCAGCAGCAAAGCGCAGGAGAACACTGAAGCTTTCTTT; cdr3_aa: CASSKAQENTEAFF
j_call: TRBJ2-3; clone_size: NA; v_call: TRBV6-1; d_call: NA; cdr3_nt: TGTGCCACCTCGTTCCGGGGCCTTGATGGGGCAGATACGCAGTATTTT; cdr3_aa: CATSFRGLDGADTQYF
j_call: TRBJ1-4; clone_size: once; v_call: TRBV7-2; d_call: TRBD1; cdr3_nt: TGTGCCAGCAGCGAAAGGACAGGATCAGAAAAACTGTTTTTT; cdr3_aa: CASSERTGSEKLFF
j_call: TRBJ2-1; clone_size: few; v_call: TRBV3-1; d_call: NA; cdr3_nt: TGTGCCAGCAGCCAAATCCGGGACAACAACAATGAGCAGTTCTTC; cdr3_aa: CASSQIRDNNNEQFF
j_call: TRBJ1-5; clone_size: few; v_call: TRBV2; d_call: TRBD1; cdr3_nt: TGTGCCAGCAGTGAGACAGGGGAGGGCCCACCCCAGCATTTT; cdr3_aa: CASSETGEGPPQHF
j_call: TRBJ2-3; clone_size: NA; v_call: TRBV20-1; d_call: NA; cdr3_nt: TGCAGTGCTAGAGGCTTAGCTAGATCCAGCACAGATACGCAGTATTTT; cdr3_aa: CSARGLARSSTDTQYF
j_call: TRBJ2-1; clone_size: NA; v_call: TRBV28; d_call: NA; cdr3_nt: TGTGCCAGCAGTGCATTGGTAGGGGCCAGGGGGTTCTTC; cdr3_aa: CASSALVGARGFF
j_call: TRBJ2-5; clone_size: NA; v_call: TRBV20-1; d_call: TRBD1; cdr3_nt: TGCAGTGTCTCTTCGGGACAGGGAAAAGAGACCCAGTACTTC; cdr3_aa: CSVSSGQGKETQYF
j_call: TRBJ1-6; clone_size: NA; v_call: TRBV6-1; d_call: NA; cdr3_nt: TGTGCCAGCAGCGTAGACAGAGATTCACCCCTCCACTTT; cdr3_aa: CASSVDRDSPLHF